The sequence of this T cell receptor beta chain was determined in a study of blood T cells in healthy people across ages. Of note for this clonotype: Its antigen is unidentified.

The germline CDR1 and CDR2 sequences are KGHDR and SFDVKD. The CDR3 is made up of 16 amino acids. Through a sample-barcoded 5' primer and a J-beta primer mix, a second PCR was run for roughly 7 to 11 cycles. A template-switch adaptor that had 12 random nucleotides put a tag on each cDNA molecule. TCRdb used MiXCR to reprocess the 5' RACE reads, holding one entry per CDR3 protein. The sample carries about 780,000 distinct CDR3 sequences, about 59% recorded once. Total RNA extraction produced at least 6 micrograms (per sample) for the study. Whole-study findings and limits: Versus aged donors, long-lived donors had higher diversity and more naive CD4+ cells. Naive T cell percentage and TCR beta diversity correlated strongly.

Sequenced input: blood. V usage is TRBV24-1 and J usage is TRBJ2-4; 9 nucleotides agree with TRBD1. The closer fit of TRBJ2-7 to the DNA end suggests the J call may be wrong. The receptor was isolated from a young man in good health. CDR3 sequence reads: CATSDRGQGNTYEQYF. CDR3 sequence (DNA): TGTGCCACCAGTGATCGCGGACAGGGGAATACGTACGAGCAGTACTTC.